The source of this TCR beta chain is a study of T-cell memory formation after mild COVID-19. Details on this clonotype: The antigen remains unidentified.

The V gene end was trimmed by 0 bases and the J gene end by 1 base; junction bases not matched to a gene: 8. Germline CDR1 and CDR2: MGHRA and YSYEKL. This CDR3 region has 17 residues. TCRdb recomputed calls from the 5' RACE reads with MiXCR, one row per CDR3 protein. There are 250,000 to 400,000 distinct CDR3 sequences in the sample; over 11% occur only once, and 21% lies in the top ten. Study findings and constraints: Clones that contracted from day 15 to 85 had balanced CD4/CD8; later expanders were CD4+ biased. Several responding clones turned up in pre-infection memory, indicating that cross-reactive memory may have taken part. Nothing confirmed that second-wave clones peaking on day 37 were specific for SARS-CoV-2.

The sequenced sample was PBMCs or a T cell subset sorted from them (not recorded which). This TCR was recovered from a man aged 18 to 30 who had mild COVID-19 (a few samples of this study predate the infection). Cell type and time point are not known. The chain uses TRBV4-1 and TRBJ2-7, with 8 positions matching TRBD2. The CDR3 is CASSQDGPAGVSYEQYF. CDR3 nucleotides: TGCGCCAGCAGCCAAGATGGCCCAGCGGGGGTTTCCTACGAGCAGTACTTC.